The following is a T cell receptor (beta chain) sequence with its context. The data originate from a study of blood T cell repertoires in COVID-19. CDR1 is SGDLS, CDR2 YYNGEE, per germline. The CDR3 is 15 amino acids. V lost 3 bases, J lost 5 bases, and 9 bases stayed unmatched. Original methodology: It was from reference gene primer amplification that nucleated cell counts were estimated. Sequenced by immunoSEQ multiplex PCR; TCRdb stores in-frame clones only, minus some. V, J and clone size were drawn from that table, and D and trimming were deduced from the DNA. Of 250,000 to 400,000 clones in the sample, more than 75% were seen once.

Sequencing input: PBMCs or T cells enriched from blood (not recorded which). This sequence originates from a young woman who had recovered from COVID-19. The chain is built from TRBV9 and TRBJ2-5, with TRBD1 matching over 8 bases. The CDR3 DNA is TGTGCCAGCAGCGCGGACAGGGCGGACTGGGAGACCCAGTACTTC. This codes for CASSADRADWETQYF. Full variable domain (rest looked up from reference TRBV9 and TRBJ2-5): DSGVTQTPKHLITATGQRVTLRCSPRSGDLSVYWYQQSLDQGLQFLIQYYNGEERAKGNILERFSAQQFPDLHSELNLSSLELGDSALYFCASSADRADWETQYFGPGTRLLVL.